This paragraph covers one T cell receptor beta chain sequence. No cognate antigen has been identified for it. Within one base of it there is no much larger clone, and no base qualities were kept. This sample was taken from a study of early T cells in non-severe SARS-CoV-2 infection (dated by TCRdb to the early 2020s). The study in broad terms: Bulk RNA from unsorted whole blood was used for TCR sequencing, so alpha and beta chains could not be paired. Study-wide conclusions, independent of this receptor: VDJdb matching was skewed toward anti-spike CD8 responses and likely underestimated virus-specific expansions, missing private and CD4 specificities.

Library construction relied on 5' RACE. For sequencing, a NextSeq 500 was employed. Unique molecular identifiers were attached to individual cDNA molecules in the TCR library protocol so that sequencing error and PCR bias could be corrected. TCR alpha and beta chains were both sequenced, and the abundances of alpha and beta sequences in each sample were closely correlated with each other. The authors' analysis ran thus. Decombinator V4 was used to annotate TCR sequences for V gene, J gene and CDR3. Expanded TCRs were defined as changing significantly between any two time points under a Poisson model with p below 0.0001. Abundances of TCRs were expressed as counts per million after normalisation to the total number of TCRs sequenced in each sample. MAIT TCRs were defined by TRAV1-2 paired with TRAJ12, TRAJ20 or TRAJ33, and iNKT TCRs by TRAV10 paired with TRAJ18. VDJdb, accessed on 1 November 2021, was searched for TCRs annotated for CMV, EBV and SARS-CoV-2, and TCRs annotated for more than one antigen were excluded. TCRdb reanalyzed the raw reads on its own, using fastp at Q25 for trimming and MiXCR for clone calling, and kept in-frame beta chains. Every distinct CDR3 protein forms one entry, paired with its most common genes and DNA. Clone size and V and J calls follow TCRdb, not the original study. The sample yields more than 45,000 distinct CDR3 sequences; approximately 13% were counted once. Around 3.8% of the sample goes to the ten largest clones.

CDR1 and CDR2 are read off the germline V gene (reference sequence) as SGHKS and YYEKEE. V is cut by 1 base and J by 1 base, and the space between the germline ends is 8 bases. Reading from cysteine to phenylalanine, the CDR3 counts 14 amino acids. Only CDR3 DNA remains: 42 bases, in frame from the first base. The study was a case-control design nested within a healthcare worker cohort in London, UK, with weekly nasopharyngeal swab PCR tests and blood sampling. Healthcare workers were recruited during the week of the UK lockdown, between 23 and 31 March 2020, and followed weekly for up to about 15 weeks.

The chain is made from TRBV5-5 and TRBJ2-5, with TRBD2 perhaps the D gene, on 6 matching bases. Material: whole blood. The receptor's source is an adult who was a healthcare worker with PCR-confirmed SARS-CoV-2 infection or an uninfected control (not recorded which). CDR3 loop: CASSLMGGQETQYF. The nucleotide sequence reads as follows: TGTGCCAGCAGCTTGATGGGGGGCCAAGAGACCCAGTACTTC.